Following are 10 T cell receptor beta chains from one sample sequenced in a study of breast tumors, draining lymph nodes, adjacent tissues. TCRdb reanalysed the multiplex PCR reads using MiXCR and keeps one entry per CDR3 protein. Of approximately 120,000 distinct CDR3 sequences in the sample, 20% to 25% were seen once. Samples came from axillary lymph nodes draining the breast cancer. The sample consisted of axillary lymph node tissue. The receptors come from a female donor with breast cancer. Some clones in this sample may be carry-over from other donors' samples.

This clonotype was seen many times. CDR3 sequence reads: CASSLAVGGFIHLLETQYF. The CDR3 DNA follows: TGTGCCAGCAGCTTAGCTGTAGGGGGCTTCATACACCTGTTGGAGACCCAGTACTTC. The V gene is TRBV7-6, the J gene TRBJ2-5; 7 bases map to TRBD1. The CDR3 loop spans 19 amino acids. From germline, CDR1 is SGHVS and CDR2 FNYEAQ. The trim removed 0 bases at V and 5 bases at J, leaving 18 bases unmatched.

This clonotype was observed at least ten times. This chain links TRBV5-1 with TRBJ1-5, with D possibly being TRBD1 (5 bases). Trimming stripped 0 bases from V and 7 bases from J, with 14 bases between. The germline CDR1 and CDR2 sequences are SGHRS and YFSETQ. The CDR3 is made up of 15 amino acids. CDR3 sequence: CASSLGPGSNQPQHF. The CDR3 DNA is TGCGCCAGCAGCTTGGGTCCAGGGAGTAACCAGCCCCAGCATTTT. Full variable domain (missing parts from reference TRBV5-1 and TRBJ1-5): KAGVTQTPRYLIKTRGQQVTLSCSPISGHRSVSWYQQTPGQGLQFLFEYFSETQRNKGNFPGRFSGRQFSNSRSEMNVSTLELGDSALYLCASSLGPGSNQPQHFGDGTRLSIL.

This clonotype was counted ten times or more. The rearrangement uses TRBV5-1 and TRBJ2-7; D is unresolved. With 2 bases removed from V and 2 bases from J, the gap between germline ends came to 8 bases. Germline CDR1 is SGHRS and CDR2 is YFSETQ. The CDR3 is made up of 13 amino acids. CDR3 amino acids: CASSLRHPYEQYF. CDR3 DNA sequence: TGCGCCAGCAGCTTAAGACATCCCTACGAGCAGTACTTC.

This clonotype was counted at least ten times. V gene TRBV28 combines with J gene TRBJ1-6; 9 bases are shared with TRBD1. The CDR3 length is 15 residues. V gave up 4 bases and J gave up 6 bases; unmatched junction bases: 4. CDR1 and CDR2 from the germline V gene are MDHEN and SYDVKM. This CDR3 is CASSYRDRVNSPLHF. CDR3 bases: TGTGCCAGCAGTTACCGGGACAGGGTTAATTCACCCCTCCACTTT.

This clonotype was detected many times. J is TRBJ2-3 and V is TRBV7-6, with TRBD1 matching 8 bases. Germline-derived CDR1 and CDR2 are SGHVS and FNYEAQ. The CDR3 has 15 residues. V dropped 4 bases and J dropped 4; count of bases not matched to a gene: 7. CDR3: CASSSGQGYPDTQYF. CDR3 bases: TGTGCCAGCAGCTCTGGACAGGGTTACCCAGATACGCAGTATTTT. Full variable domain (rest looked up from reference TRBV7-6 and TRBJ2-3): GAGVSQSPRYKVTKRGQDVALRCDPISGHVSLYWYRQALGQGPEFLTYFNYEAQQDKSGLPNDRFSAERPEGSISTLTIQRTEQRDSAMYRCASSSGQGYPDTQYFGPGTRLTVL.

With regard to this clonotype: Given a much more abundant clone one base away, this may be a read error. This chain links TRBV2 with TRBJ2-2, with D perhaps TRBD1 (6 bases). This CDR3 is built from 15 residues. Germline V lookup: CDR1 SNHLY, CDR2 FYNNEI. CDR3 residues: CPSSELGTYTGELFF. The CDR3 DNA sequence: TGTCCCAGCAGTGAATTGGGGACATACACCGGGGAGCTGTTTTTT.

The genes are TRBV5-1 and TRBJ2-7; tentatively, D is TRBD2 (6 bases). Germline V lookup: CDR1 SGHRS, CDR2 YFSETQ. Deletions cut 2 bases from V and 3 bases from J, with 12 bases between. This CDR3 region has 14 residues. The CDR3 coding sequence is TGCGCCAGCAGCTTTGGTGGGGGAGGCTACGAGCAGTACTTC. This codes for CASSFGGGGYEQYF.

This clonotype has only a few counts. V is TRBV3-1 and J is TRBJ2-3; TRBD1 agrees at 9 bases. With 2 bases clipped from V and 4 bases from J, the junction kept 10 bases outside the gene matches. From germline, CDR1 is LGHDT and CDR2 YNNKEL (reference sequence). This CDR3 has 17 residues. The CDR3 DNA is TGTGCCAGCAGCCAAACTTTAACAGGGGGCATTTCAGATACGCAGTATTTT. Translating gives CASSQTLTGGISDTQYF.

This clonotype was found a few times. V gene TRBV28 combines with J gene TRBJ1-5; 7 bases match TRBD1. The CDR3 covers 14 residues. In germline, CDR1 is MDHEN, CDR2 SYDVKM. V gave up 2 bases and J gave up 7 bases; unmatched junction bases: 5. The CDR3 region has the DNA TGTGCCAGCAGTTTAAGAGGCAGGGGGCAGCCCCAGCATTTT. It specifies CASSLRGRGQPQHF.

In this sample, this clonotype turned up once. In DNA form, the CDR3 reads TGTGCCAGCAGCCGGGGAGGGAGAAACACTGAAGCTTTCTTT. This gives the protein CASSRGGRNTEAFF. The V call is TRBV7-9, the J call TRBJ1-1; D is ambiguous. Germline V CDR1 and CDR2: SEHNR, FQNEAQ (reference sequence). V was shortened by 5 bases and J by 2 bases, with 12 bases between the two germline ends. The length of the CDR3 is 14 residues.